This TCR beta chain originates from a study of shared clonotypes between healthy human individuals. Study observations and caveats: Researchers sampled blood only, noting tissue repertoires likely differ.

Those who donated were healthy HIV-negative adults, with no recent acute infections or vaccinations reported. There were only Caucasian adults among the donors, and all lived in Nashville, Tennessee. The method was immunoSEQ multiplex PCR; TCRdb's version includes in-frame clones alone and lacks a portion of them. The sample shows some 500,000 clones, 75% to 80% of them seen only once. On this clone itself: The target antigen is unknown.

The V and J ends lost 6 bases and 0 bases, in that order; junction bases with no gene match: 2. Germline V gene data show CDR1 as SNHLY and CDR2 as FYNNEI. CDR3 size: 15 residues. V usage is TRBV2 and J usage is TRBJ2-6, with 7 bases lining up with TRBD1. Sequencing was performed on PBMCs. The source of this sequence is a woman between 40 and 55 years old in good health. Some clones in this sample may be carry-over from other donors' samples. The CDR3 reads CASRTGNSGANVLTF. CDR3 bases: TGTGCCAGCAGGACAGGGAACTCTGGGGCCAACGTCCTGACTTTC.